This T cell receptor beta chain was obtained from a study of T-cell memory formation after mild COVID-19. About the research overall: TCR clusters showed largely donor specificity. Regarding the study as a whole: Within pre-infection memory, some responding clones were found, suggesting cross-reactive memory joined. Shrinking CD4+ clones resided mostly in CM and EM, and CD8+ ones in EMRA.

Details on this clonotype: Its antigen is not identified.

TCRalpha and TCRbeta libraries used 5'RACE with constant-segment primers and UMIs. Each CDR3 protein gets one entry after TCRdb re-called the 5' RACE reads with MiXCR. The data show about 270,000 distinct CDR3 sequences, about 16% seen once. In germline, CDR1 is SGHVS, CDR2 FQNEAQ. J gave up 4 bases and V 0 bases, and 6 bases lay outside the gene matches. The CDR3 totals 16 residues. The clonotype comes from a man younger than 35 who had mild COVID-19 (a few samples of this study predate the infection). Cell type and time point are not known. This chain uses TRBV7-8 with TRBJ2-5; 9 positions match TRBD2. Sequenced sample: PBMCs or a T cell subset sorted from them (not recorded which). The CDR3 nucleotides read TGTGCCAGCAGCTTAGCGGCTAGCGGGGTTTCAGAGACCCAGTACTTC. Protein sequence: CASSLAASGVSETQYF.